Following are 10 T cell receptor beta chains from one sample sequenced in a study of cytomegalovirus exposure and HLA in healthy donors listed by TCRdb under 2017. Library prep was done by the immunoSEQ multiplex PCR assay. A mixture of 60 forward primers for TCR Vbeta segments and 13 reverse primers for TCR Jbeta segments was used in the multiplex PCR. Entries here come from immuneACCESS through TCRdb and include only in-frame sequences with V and J called. Some clones fail to appear in such tables; in the studies checked, an unresolved V gene covers under half of the shortfall, and the cause of the remainder is unknown. Recorded for this sample are about 190,000 clones; about four fifths of them occurred a single time. The ten top clones hold around 1.4% of the sample. What was sequenced was PBMCs. Receptors originate from a woman between 50 and 59 years old in good health and CMV-seronegative.

This clone showed up just once. V is TRBV27 and J is TRBJ1-6, with TRBD1 identical over 7 bases. The CDR3 totals 16 residues. CDR1 is MNHEY, CDR2 SMNVEV, per germline (reference sequence). The V and J ends lost 5 bases and 3 bases, in that order; junction bases with no gene match: 7. The CDR3 DNA reads as TGTGCCAGCAGTGATACTAGACAGGGCTATAATTCACCCCTCCACTTT. Encoded protein: CASSDTRQGYNSPLHF.

V and J are TRBV6-5 and TRBJ2-7; D gene ambiguous. Germline loops: CDR1 MNHEY, CDR2 SVGAGI. The V end was cut by 4 bases, the J end by 6 bases, with 16 bases between. This CDR3 has 14 amino acids. For the CDR3, the DNA is TGTGCCAGCAGTTTCTCTAGACTCAAATCCGAGCAGTACTTC. This codes for CASSFSRLKSEQYF.

The chain uses TRBV19 and TRBJ1-1, with D unclear. The germline gives CDR1 LNHDA, CDR2 SQIVND (reference sequence). Deletions cut 2 bases from V and 1 base from J, with 17 bases between. The length of the CDR3 is 17 residues. The DNA for the CDR3 is TGTGCCAGTAGTATATTTCCCCAACTGTATCCGAACACTGAAGCTTTCTTT. This translates into CASSIFPQLYPNTEAFF.

The rearrangement joins TRBV28 to TRBJ1-3; a possible D gene is TRBD1 (6 bases). Trimming took off 5 bases at V and 0 bases at J, with 20 bases between the two ends. CDR1 and CDR2 (germline): MDHEN, SYDVKM. The CDR3 length is 18 residues. The CDR3 DNA follows: TGTGCCAGCAGTCGACCCGACAGGTTTCCCTTCTCTGGAAACACCATATATTTT. It encodes CASSRPDRFPFSGNTIYF.

The chain links TRBV5-4 to TRBJ2-2, with D possibly matching TRBD2 (5 bases). This CDR3 contains 16 residues. The V end lost 0 bases, the J end lost 8 bases, and 17 bases lay between the germline ends. Germline V gene sequence: CDR1 SGHNT, CDR2 YYREEE (reference sequence). The CDR3 is CASSLVPRTSPGELFF. The DNA for the CDR3 is TGTGCCAGCAGCTTGGTACCCAGGACTTCCCCGGGGGAGCTGTTTTTT.

Worth noting for this clone: The same CDR3 arises from other DNA sequences in this sample as well. The rearrangement links TRBV6-5 to TRBJ1-1, with 7 bases matching TRBD1. V shed 4 bases, J shed 5 bases, and the junction held 4 bases outside the gene matches. Germline assignment: CDR1 MNHEY and CDR2 SVGAGI. This CDR3 has 13 amino acids. In nucleotides, the CDR3 is TGTGCCAGCAGTTTGACAGGGAATACTGAAGCTTTCTTT. Amino acids: CASSLTGNTEAFF.

The table lists this clone with a count of one. The rearrangement joins TRBV11-1 to TRBJ2-7; TRBD2 agrees at 14 bases. V lost 5 bases to trimming and J lost 3 bases; unmatched junction nucleotides: 15. There are 19 residues in the CDR3. Looked up from germline, CDR1 is SGHAT and CDR2 is FQDESV (reference sequence). Here the CDR3 reads CASSSLGGLAGGSFYEQYF. As DNA, the CDR3 is TGTGCCAGCAGCAGCTTGGGAGGACTAGCGGGGGGCTCATTCTACGAGCAGTACTTC.

The V gene is TRBV30, the J gene TRBJ1-1; 8 positions match TRBD1. Germline V gene lookup returns CDR1 GTSNPN and CDR2 SVGIG (reference sequence). The CDR3 is 13 amino acids. The junction had 2 bases not matched to a gene; V was cut back by 3 bases and J by 2 bases. CDR3 protein: CAWRGTGNTEAFF. CDR3 DNA: TGTGCCTGGAGGGGGACAGGAAACACTGAAGCTTTCTTT.

Concerning this clone: The same CDR3 arises from other DNA sequences in this sample as well. V usage is TRBV6-5 and J usage is TRBJ2-3; D is uncertain. Trimming removed 6 bases from V and 0 bases from J, with 13 bases in between. Germline CDR1 is MNHEY and CDR2 is SVGAGI. This CDR3 has 15 amino acids. The CDR3 loop reads CASSRWAASTDTQYF. CDR3 coding DNA: TGTGCCAGCAGCCGCTGGGCCGCTAGCACAGATACGCAGTATTTT.

This chain uses TRBV7-2 with TRBJ1-1; weak D call: TRBD1 (6 bases). The CDR3 covers 14 residues. Trimming pared 5 bases from V and 8 bases from J, leaving 18 bases between. Germline CDR1 reads SGHTA; CDR2 reads FQGNSA. CDR3: CASSPGHGLDEAFF. CDR3 DNA sequence: TGTGCCAGCAGCCCGGGACATGGCCTGGACGAAGCTTTCTTT. The full variable domain, rest sourced from reference TRBV7-2 and TRBJ1-1, is GAGVSQSPSNKVTEKGKDVELRCDPISGHTALYWYRQSLGQGLEFLIYFQGNSAPDKSGLPSDRFSAERTGGSVSTLTIQRTQQEDSAVYLCASSPGHGLDEAFFGQGTRLTVV.